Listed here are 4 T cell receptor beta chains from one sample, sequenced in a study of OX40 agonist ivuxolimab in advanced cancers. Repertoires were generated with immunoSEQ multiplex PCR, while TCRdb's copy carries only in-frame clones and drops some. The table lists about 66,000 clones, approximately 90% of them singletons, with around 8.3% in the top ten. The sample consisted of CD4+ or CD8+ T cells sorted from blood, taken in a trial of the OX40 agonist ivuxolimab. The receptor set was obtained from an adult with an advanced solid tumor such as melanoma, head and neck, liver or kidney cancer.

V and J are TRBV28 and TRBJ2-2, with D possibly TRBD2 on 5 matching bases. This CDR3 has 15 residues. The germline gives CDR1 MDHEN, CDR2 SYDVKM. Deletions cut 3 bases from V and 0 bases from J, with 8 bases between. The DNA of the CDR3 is TGTGCCAGCAGTTTTGAGGGCGCGAACACCGGGGAGCTGTTTTTT. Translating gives CASSFEGANTGELFF.

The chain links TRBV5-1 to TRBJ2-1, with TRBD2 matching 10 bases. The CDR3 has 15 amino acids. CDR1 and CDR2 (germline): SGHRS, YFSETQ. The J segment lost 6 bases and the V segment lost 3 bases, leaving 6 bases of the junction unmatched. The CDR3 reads CASSSVAGGINEQFF. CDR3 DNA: TGCGCCAGCAGCTCCGTAGCGGGGGGAATCAATGAGCAGTTCTTC.

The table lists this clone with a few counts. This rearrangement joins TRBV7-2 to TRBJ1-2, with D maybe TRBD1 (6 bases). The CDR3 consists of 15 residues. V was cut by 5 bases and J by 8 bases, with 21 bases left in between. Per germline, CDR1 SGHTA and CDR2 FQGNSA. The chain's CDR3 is CASSQKDSPGRGYTF. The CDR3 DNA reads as TGTGCCAGCAGCCAAAAGGACAGCCCCGGAAGAGGCTACACCTTC.

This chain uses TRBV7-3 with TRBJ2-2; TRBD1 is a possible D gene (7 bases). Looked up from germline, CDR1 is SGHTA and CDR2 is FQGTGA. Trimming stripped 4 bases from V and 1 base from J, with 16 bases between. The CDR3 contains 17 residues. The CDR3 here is CASSSGAGQVNTGELFF. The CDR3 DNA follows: TGTGCCAGCAGCTCGGGGGCCGGACAGGTGAACACCGGGGAGCTGTTTTTT.